The rows below give T cell receptor beta chains drawn from one sample of a study of cytomegalovirus exposure and HLA in healthy donors. Libraries were prepared by immunoSEQ multiplex PCR; TCRdb keeps only in-frame clonotypes and omits some of them. The table has around 130,000 clones, approximately 68% seen once; the top ten hold 1.5% to 2%. Sequencing was done on a sample of PBMCs. These receptors were taken from a young man in good health and CMV-seropositive. The CDR3 runs from the conserved cysteine through the conserved F or W. Each record gives: D gene, clone size, J gene, V gene, CDR3 protein, CDR3 DNA. D genes are given only for firm matches. Some rows mark clone size as missing; the rest say once, few, many or name a class of expanded clone.

TRBD1,-,TRBJ2-7,TRBV5-1,CASSIMPGGEQYF,TGCGCCAGCAGCATCATGCCAGGGGGCGAGCAGTACTTC
-,once,TRBJ2-3,TRBV5-1,CASSLAWLGSTDTQYF,TGCGCCAGCAGCTTGGCATGGCTAGGCTCCACAGATACGCAGTATTTT
TRBD1,once,TRBJ2-1,TRBV11-3,CASSPLGQDYNEQFF,TGTGCCAGCAGCCCCCTAGGACAGGACTACAATGAGCAGTTCTTC
-,few,TRBJ2-5,TRBV18,CASSPIRVFGETQYF,TGTGCCAGCTCGCCGATCAGGGTCTTCGGAGAGACCCAGTACTTC
TRBD1,-,TRBJ2-7,TRBV5-1,CASSPLTTGQGSYEQYF,TGCGCCAGCAGCCCTCTAACCACCGGACAGGGGAGCTACGAGCAGTACTTC
TRBD1,-,TRBJ1-1,TRBV19,CASSADGTGPNMNTEAFF,TGTGCCAGTAGTGCGGACGGGACAGGACCCAACATGAACACTGAAGCTTTCTTT
TRBD2,-,TRBJ2-5,TRBV4-1,CASRRLAGYQETQYF,TGCGCCAGCAGGCGCCTAGCGGGGTACCAAGAGACCCAGTACTTC
TRBD1,-,TRBJ1-1,TRBV27,CASKHGQGGTEAFF,TGTGCCAGCAAGCATGGACAGGGAGGTACTGAAGCTTTCTTT
TRBD2,-,TRBJ2-1,TRBV5-1,CASSPSGLNEQFF,TGCGCCAGCAGCCCTAGCGGCCTCAATGAGCAGTTCTTC
-,-,TRBJ2-2,TRBV28,CASSLGQTHTGELFF,TGTGCCAGCAGTTTAGGGCAGACCCACACCGGGGAGCTGTTTTTT
TRBD2,-,TRBJ2-1,TRBV7-3,CASSQLAGAYNEQFF,TGTGCCAGCAGCCAACTAGCGGGAGCTTACAATGAGCAGTTCTTC
TRBD2,-,TRBJ2-3,TRBV9,CASSVTSGSADTQYF,TGTGCCAGCAGCGTGACTAGCGGGAGTGCGGATACGCAGTATTTT
TRBD1,-,TRBJ2-3,TRBV27,CAIGTGATDTQYF,TGTGCCATCGGGACAGGGGCGACAGATACGCAGTATTTT
TRBD2,-,TRBJ2-2,TRBV5-1,CASSLTSGANTGELFF,TGCGCCAGCAGCCTGACTAGCGGCGCGAACACCGGGGAGCTGTTTTTT
TRBD1,few,TRBJ1-5,TRBV2,CASNGDRNQPQHF,TGTGCCAGCAACGGGGACAGGAATCAGCCCCAGCATTTT
TRBD1,-,TRBJ1-1,TRBV2,CASVGQGGTEAFF,TGTGCCAGCGTGGGACAGGGAGGAACTGAAGCTTTCTTT
-,few,TRBJ1-1,TRBV2,CASSEEQNTEAFF,TGTGCCAGCAGTGAAGAACAGAACACTGAAGCTTTCTTT
-,few,TRBJ1-3,TRBV29-1,CSATLGHLSGNTIYF,TGCAGCGCAACCTTAGGACACCTCTCTGGAAACACCATATATTTT
TRBD1,-,TRBJ1-1,TRBV15,CATRRGPDEAFF,TGTGCCACCAGGAGGGGGCCGGATGAAGCTTTCTTT
-,few,TRBJ1-2,TRBV5-1,CASSRSRDTGYTF,TGCGCCAGCAGCCGCTCCCGAGACACTGGCTACACCTTC
-,few,TRBJ1-1,TRBV6-1,CASSVERMNTEAFF,TGTGCCAGCAGTGTCGAGCGAATGAACACTGAAGCTTTCTTT
TRBD2,-,TRBJ2-1,TRBV18,CASSPAPGGYNEQFF,TGTGCCAGCTCACCAGCGCCGGGAGGGTACAATGAGCAGTTCTTC
TRBD2,-,TRBJ2-7,TRBV6-5,CASTSGGRYEQYF,TGTGCCAGCACGAGCGGGGGACGATACGAGCAGTACTTC
TRBD2,-,TRBJ2-2,TRBV9,CASSVFSGTTNTGELFF,TGTGCCAGCAGCGTCTTTAGCGGGACTACGAACACCGGGGAGCTGTTTTTT